These 14 T cell receptor beta chains were sequenced from one sample in a study of radiation and T cells in renal cell carcinoma. Generated by immunoSEQ multiplex PCR, the TCRdb table keeps only in-frame clones and is missing some. The profile shows over 120,000 clones, 75% to 90% of them singletons. Time point here: blood 4 weeks post-SBRT, at nephrectomy. Sample treatment: 15 Gy SBRT to primary tumor, nephrectomy 4 weeks later. The input for sequencing was blood, taken from a patient whose treatment included radiotherapy and nephrectomy. Every receptor here comes from a woman in her 50s with renal cell carcinoma.

CDR3: CASSVGPSSGANVLTF. As DNA, the CDR3 is TGTGCCAGCAGCGTAGGACCTTCCTCTGGGGCCAACGTCCTGACTTTC. The rearrangement joins TRBV9 to TRBJ2-6; D gene uncertain. Trimming removed 0 bases at V and 0 bases at J, with 7 bases between. CDR3 length: 16 amino acids. Germline lookup yields CDR1 SGDLS and CDR2 YYNGEE. Full variable domain (missing parts from reference TRBV9 and TRBJ2-6): DSGVTQTPKHLITATGQRVTLRCSPRSGDLSVYWYQQSLDQGLQFLIQYYNGEERAKGNILERFSAQQFPDLHSELNLSSLELGDSALYFCASSVGPSSGANVLTFGAGSRLTVL.

The chain uses TRBV19 and TRBJ1-2, with 7 bases identical to TRBD1. V lost 9 bases and J lost 5; bases outside the gene matches: 9. The CDR3 runs 13 residues. Germline V CDR1 and CDR2: LNHDA, SQIVND (reference sequence). The CDR3 reads CASRSKGAYGYTF. The DNA of the CDR3 is TGTGCCAGCCGGAGTAAGGGGGCATATGGCTACACCTTC.

The chain couples TRBV7-9 to TRBJ2-2; D is perhaps TRBD2 (5 bases). Germline V gene sequence: CDR1 SEHNR, CDR2 FQNEAQ (reference sequence). V was clipped by 0 bases and J by 6 bases, with 11 bases between them. The CDR3 has 15 amino acids. CDR3 protein: CASSLAGEGAGELFF. The CDR3 DNA follows: TGTGCCAGCAGCTTAGCGGGTGAGGGCGCCGGGGAGCTGTTTTTT.

The V gene is TRBV6-5, the J gene TRBJ2-5; TRBD1 matches at 8 bases. This CDR3 has 14 residues. Germline values: CDR1 MNHEY, CDR2 SVGAGI. Trimming took 7 bases from V and 3 from J; bases not matched to a gene: 7. CDR3 nucleotides: TGTGCCAGCAATCCGGACAGGGCCGAAGAGACCCAGTACTTC. Amino acid sequence: CASNPDRAEETQYF.

This chain connects TRBV29-1 to TRBJ2-2, with 9 bases that match TRBD2. The CDR3 extends over 13 amino acids. Germline V gene lookup returns CDR1 SQVTM and CDR2 ANQGSEA. The J segment lost 8 bases and the V segment lost 7 bases, leaving 8 bases of the junction unmatched. The CDR3, as DNA: TGCAGCGGGAAGGGTAGCGGGAGTGGGGAGCTGTTTTTT. It is translated as CSGKGSGSGELFF.

Many counts were recorded for this clone. V is TRBV19 and J is TRBJ2-7; unclear D gene. This CDR3 is 13 amino acids long. The germline gives CDR1 LNHDA, CDR2 SQIVND (reference sequence). V was cut by 6 bases and J by 6 bases, with 15 bases left in between. As DNA, the CDR3 is TGTGCCAGTAGGTCGGCAGGACGCGGCGAGCAGTACTTC. Residues: CASRSAGRGEQYF.

This clone occurred once. The rearrangement uses TRBV6-1 and TRBJ2-7; no reliable D call. Trimming pared 7 bases from V and 3 bases from J, leaving 7 bases between. Germline V gives CDR1 MNHNS, CDR2 SASEGT. This CDR3 is built from 11 residues. CDR3 bases: TGTGCCAGCACCCACCGCTACGAGCAGTACTTC. Its protein product is CASTHRYEQYF.

This chain links TRBV28 with TRBJ2-7; 8 bases are a match to TRBD1. This CDR3 has 17 amino acids. Germline V gives CDR1 MDHEN, CDR2 SYDVKM. J was trimmed by 0 bases and V by 4 bases; bases with no gene match: 11. The CDR3 region has the DNA TGTGCCAGCAGTTCCTCGGATGGCAGGGGGCCCTCCTACGAGCAGTACTTC. Translated: CASSSSDGRGPSYEQYF.

This sequence joins TRBV19 and TRBJ2-1; 9 bases fit TRBD2. Germline values: CDR1 LNHDA, CDR2 SQIVND (reference sequence). Trimming took 3 bases from V and 7 from J; bases not matched to a gene: 10. The CDR3 has 16 amino acids. CDR3 sequence reads: CASSIQAGGLGNEQFF. CDR3 DNA: TGTGCCAGTAGTATCCAAGCGGGGGGCCTGGGAAATGAGCAGTTCTTC.

The V and J genes are TRBV7-2 and TRBJ2-7, with D hard to call. Trimming removed 5 bases from V and 3 bases from J, with 2 bases in between. CDR3 length equals 10 residues. Germline V CDR1 and CDR2: SGHTA, FQGNSA. For the CDR3, the DNA is TGTGCCAGCAGCAACTACGAGCAGTACTTC. It specifies CASSNYEQYF.

This chain joins TRBV19 and TRBJ2-3, with D unresolved. CDR1 and CDR2 from the germline V gene are LNHDA and SQIVND (reference sequence). The CDR3 runs 16 residues. Trimming took off 1 base at V and 3 bases at J, with 14 bases between the two ends. The CDR3 DNA is TGTGCCAGTAGTATAGCCGGCCAAACGAGGACAGATACGCAGTATTTT. Amino acids: CASSIAGQTRTDTQYF.

This clone was picked up one time. This rearrangement joins TRBV7-2 to TRBJ2-1; TRBD1 matches 7 bases. CDR3 length: 15 amino acids. After removal of 0 bases from V and 5 bases from J, the junction contained 4 bases not matched to a gene. Germline CDR1 reads SGHTA; CDR2 reads FQGNSA. CDR3 nucleotides: TGTGCCAGCAGCTTAGCGGGACAGCAGAACAATGAGCAGTTCTTC. Residues: CASSLAGQQNNEQFF.

The chain combines TRBV7-2 with TRBJ2-5, with 7 bases fitting TRBD2. CDR3 length equals 15 residues. Trimming removed 2 bases from V and 4 bases from J; junction bases left unmatched: 7. Germline CDR1 SGHTA, CDR2 FQGNSA. The CDR3 protein is CASSLSSGDGETQYF. The CDR3 nucleotides read TGTGCCAGCAGCTTATCTAGCGGAGATGGAGAGACCCAGTACTTC.

The table lists this clone with a few counts. The chain joins TRBV19 to TRBJ1-3; no firm D call. In germline, CDR1 is LNHDA, CDR2 SQIVND (reference sequence). Trimming removed 3 bases from V and 0 bases from J, with 6 bases in between. CDR3 length: 14 residues. CDR3 sequence (DNA): TGTGCCAGTAGTATGGGAGTCTCTGGAAACACCATATATTTT. It codes for CASSMGVSGNTIYF.